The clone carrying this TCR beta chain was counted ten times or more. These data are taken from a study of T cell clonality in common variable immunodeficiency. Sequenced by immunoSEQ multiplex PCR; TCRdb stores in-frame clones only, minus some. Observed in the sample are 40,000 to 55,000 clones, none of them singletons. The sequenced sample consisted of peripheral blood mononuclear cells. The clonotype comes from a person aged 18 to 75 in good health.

CDR3 DNA (partial): TGCAGCGTTGCTCCGGTGGGGGCAGTCACTGAA. Encoded protein: CSVAPVGAVTE. The entire CDR3 reads CSVAPVGAVTEAFF. The chain recombines TRBV29-1 with TRBJ1-1, with D possibly matching TRBD1 (6 bases). The read terminates 3 residues ahead of where the CDR3 ends, so the germline J gene completes it. The CDR3 is 14 amino acids. Trimming left V 4 bases short and J 4 bases short, with 16 bases between. Germline-derived CDR1 and CDR2 are SQVTM and ANQGSEA.